The 4 T cell receptor beta chains below were found in one sample sequenced in a study of tumor-infiltrating lymphocytes in primary liver carcinoma. Starting from approximately 470 ng of total RNA, TCR beta cDNA was produced with a primer in the constant region. Modified slightly, ARM-PCR produced TCR beta libraries over three nested multiplex PCR rounds. With TRBV1-TRBV30 forward primers and a C-beta reverse primer, the first two PCR rounds were run for approximately 9 cycles each. From the multiplex PCR reads, TCRdb called clonotypes with MiXCR, one entry per CDR3 protein. Of more than 40,000 distinct CDR3 sequences listed, over 65% are singletons. Taking about 18-32 mg of unsorted bulk tissue, the authors co-extracted RNA and DNA. Sequenced material: liver tumor tissue from sampling region 5. The subset: tumor region T5, tumor centre. All receptors derive from a man aged 40-50 years with primary liver carcinoma and hepatitis B virus infection.

There are a few counts of this clonotype. The chain combines TRBV28 with TRBJ2-7; no clear D gene. Trimming removed 3 bases from V and 3 bases from J, with 12 bases in between. The CDR3 extends over 14 amino acids. CDR1 and CDR2 from the germline V gene are MDHEN and SYDVKM. In DNA form, the CDR3 reads TGTGCCAGCAGTTTGATTGCCTATCACTACGAGCAGTACTTC. Translating it yields CASSLIAYHYEQYF.

A word on this clonotype: A read error is possible here, since a much larger clone lies one base away. V usage is TRBV6-4 and J usage is TRBJ2-3; 10 positions agree with TRBD2. The CDR3 contains 15 residues. Germline V gene sequence: CDR1 MRHNA, CDR2 SNTAGT. V dropped 3 bases and J dropped 5; count of bases not matched to a gene: 5. The CDR3 loop is CASSERASGGDTQYF. CDR3 nucleotides: TGTGCCAGCAGTGAGAGGGCTAGCGGGGGAGATACGCAGTATTTT.

This sequence joins TRBV19 and TRBJ2-7, with D perhaps given as TRBD1 or TRBD2 (5 bases each). Germline-derived CDR1 and CDR2 are LNHDA and SQIVND (reference sequence). The CDR3 runs to 15 residues. Trimming took 3 bases from V and 2 from J, leaving 14 bases between them. CDR3: CASSIPRDATYEQYF. The CDR3 DNA reads TGTGCCAGTAGTATTCCTCGGGACGCTACCTACGAGCAGTACTTC.

On this clonotype itself: This may arise from a read error, as a much more abundant clone is one base away. The conserved final phenylalanine or tryptophan is absent from the CDR3, which likely points to a read error. This chain links TRBV29-1 with TRBJ1-4; no reliable D call. CDR1 and CDR2 from the germline V gene are SQVTM and ANQGSEA. This CDR3 contains 11 residues. CDR3 sequence reads: CSVAINVKLFL. In nucleotides, the CDR3 is TGCAGCGTTGCAATTAATGTAAAACTGTTTCTT.